This passage covers 17 T cell receptor beta chains from one sample sequenced in a study of T-cell reconstitution after alpha-beta-depleted transplantation in children. TCRbeta library preparation incorporated unique molecular identifiers. MiXCR was run by TCRdb on the PCR reads, yielding one entry per CDR3 protein. The profile shows about 260,000 distinct CDR3 sequences, approximately 10% of them singletons. Sequences were derived from peripheral blood, sampled 180 days after TCRalphabeta/CD19-depleted stem cell transplant. The receptors stem from a male patient between 2 and 10 years old who had a stem cell transplant for chronic granulomatous disease, so the T cells may come from the graft donor.

In this sample, this clonotype turned up many times. The chain recombines TRBV4-3 with TRBJ2-4; D is tentatively TRBD1 or TRBD2 (5 bases each). Looked up from germline, CDR1 is LGHNA and CDR2 is YSLEER. This CDR3 region has 16 residues. Trimming removed 0 bases from V and 2 bases from J, with 11 bases in between. Written as DNA, the CDR3 is TGCGCCAGCAGCCAAGATCCGGGGACGTCCAAAAACATTCAGTACTTC. Translating it yields CASSQDPGTSKNIQYF.

This clonotype was detected ten times or more. The chain uses TRBV7-8 and TRBJ2-7, with TRBD2 identical over 8 bases. V shed 9 bases, J shed 6 bases, and the junction held 4 bases outside the gene matches. The CDR3 extends over 11 amino acids. Germline CDR1 is SGHVS and CDR2 is FQNEAQ. The CDR3 DNA sequence: TGTGCCAGTAACCGGGGGGGCGAGCAGTACTTC. This translates into CASNRGGEQYF.

This clonotype was recorded at least ten times. This chain joins TRBV5-1 and TRBJ2-7; the D gene could be TRBD1 or TRBD2 (7 bases each). The CDR3 is 14 amino acids. The germline gives CDR1 SGHRS, CDR2 YFSETQ. The V gene lost 5 bases and the J gene lost 0 bases, with 12 bases spanning the gap. This CDR3 reads CASRSRGGSYEQYF. CDR3 nucleotides: TGCGCCAGCAGGTCCAGGGGGGGCTCCTACGAGCAGTACTTC. The full variable domain, in which reference TRBV5-1 and TRBJ2-7 provide the parts outside the CDR3, is KAGVTQTPRYLIKTRGQQVTLSCSPISGHRSVSWYQQTPGQGLQFLFEYFSETQRNKGNFPGRFSGRQFSNSRSEMNVSTLELGDSALYLCASRSRGGSYEQYFGPGTRLTVT.

This clonotype was detected many times. The chain has TRBV28 and TRBJ1-1; 7 bases are shared with TRBD1. Germline trimming cut 6 bases from V and 4 bases from J; bases unmatched to any gene: 8. Germline CDR1 reads MDHEN; CDR2 reads SYDVKM. The CDR3 is made up of 14 amino acids. CDR3 protein: CASSKGGGATEAFF. CDR3 nucleotide sequence: TGTGCCAGCAGCAAAGGGGGCGGGGCCACTGAAGCTTTCTTT.

This clonotype appeared many times. This chain links TRBV5-1 with TRBJ2-1, with a possible D match to TRBD2 (5 bases). Trimming removed 1 base at V and 4 bases at J, with 21 bases between. Germline V lookup: CDR1 SGHRS, CDR2 YFSETQ. The CDR3 totals 18 residues. CDR3 sequence: CASSLLVGLASGYNEQFF. The CDR3 bases are TGCGCCAGCAGCTTGCTGGTCGGTCTAGCATCGGGTTACAATGAGCAGTTCTTC.

This clonotype has at least ten counts. The chain couples TRBV30 to TRBJ1-2; D not certain. Germline V gives CDR1 GTSNPN, CDR2 SVGIG (reference sequence). Trimming took off 0 bases at V and 7 bases at J, with 6 bases between the two ends. This CDR3 has 11 residues. The CDR3 DNA sequence: TGTGCCTGGAGTGTAAATCGTGGCTACACCTTC. Protein sequence: CAWSVNRGYTF.

This clonotype was found many times. V usage is TRBV7-2 and J usage is TRBJ2-7; D is possibly TRBD1 (5 bases). Germline CDR1 SGHTA, CDR2 FQGNSA. V lost 2 bases and J lost 2, with 7 bases in between. The CDR3 has 13 residues. This CDR3 is CASSLYRTYEQYF. In DNA form, the CDR3 reads TGTGCCAGCAGCTTATACAGGACCTACGAGCAGTACTTC.

This clonotype was found many times. The V and J genes are TRBV5-6 and TRBJ1-2; D unclear. The CDR3 loop spans 13 amino acids. The germline V gene encodes CDR1 SGHDT and CDR2 YYEEEE. Trimming took 5 bases from V and 4 from J, leaving 12 bases between them. The CDR3 nucleotides are TGTGCCAGCAGGGAAATAGGTTCCTATGGCTACACCTTC. It codes for CASREIGSYGYTF.

This chain links TRBV2 with TRBJ2-7; tentatively, D is TRBD1 (6 bases). V dropped 10 bases and J dropped 7 bases, with 14 bases sitting between them. Germline V gene sequence: CDR1 SNHLY, CDR2 FYNNEI. The length of the CDR3 is 11 residues. This chain's CDR3 is CANRQATEQYF. CDR3 nucleotide sequence: TGTGCCAACCGACAGGCGACTGAGCAGTACTTC.

This clonotype was detected many times. This chain uses TRBV4-1 with TRBJ2-3; D gene unclear. This CDR3 region has 14 residues. V lost 5 bases, J lost 0 bases, and 9 bases lay in between. Germline assignment: CDR1 MGHRA and CDR2 YSYEKL. The CDR3 DNA follows: TGCGCCAGCAGCGAACTCAGGAGCACAGATACGCAGTATTTT. Protein sequence: CASSELRSTDTQYF.

This clonotype was counted at least ten times. The CDR3, as DNA: TGCGCCAGCAGCAATACGCATAGCTCTGGGGCCAACGTCCTGACTTTC. Encoded protein: CASSNTHSSGANVLTF. The V call is TRBV5-1, the J call TRBJ2-6; D gene uncertain. CDR3 length equals 16 residues. The V end lost 4 bases, the J end lost 0 bases, and 11 bases lay between the germline ends. In germline, CDR1 is SGHRS, CDR2 YFSETQ.

In its sample, this clonotype was seen once. Just one base apart from a much larger clone, this may be a read error. The J gene is TRBJ2-1, the V gene TRBV10-3; D is unclear. This CDR3 is built from 15 residues. V was clipped by 4 bases and J by 3 bases, with 13 bases between them. Germline loops: CDR1 ENHRY, CDR2 SYGVKD. CDR3 amino acids: CAISAAVQNYNEQFF. The CDR3 bases are TGTGCCATCAGTGCGGCGGTACAAAACTACAATGAGCAGTTCTTC.

This clonotype occurred many times. The chain links TRBV5-5 to TRBJ1-1; D uncertain. The V and J ends lost 0 bases and 1 base respectively, with 7 bases between them. Germline CDR1 is SGHKS and CDR2 is YYEKEE (reference sequence). This CDR3 contains 14 residues. In nucleotides, the CDR3 is TGTGCCAGCAGCTTGGCCGTAGGGAACACTGAAGCTTTCTTT. As protein: CASSLAVGNTEAFF.

The gene calls are TRBV23-1 and TRBJ2-5; D is ambiguous. TRBV23-1 falls under the ORF class, with uncertain function. The CDR3 has 15 residues. V lost 0 bases, J lost 3 bases, and 11 bases lay in between. The CDR3 protein is CASSQSLGQEETQYF. The CDR3 DNA reads as TGCGCCAGCAGTCAATCGCTAGGGCAGGAAGAGACCCAGTACTTC.

The table lists this clonotype with many counts. The rearrangement uses TRBV9 and TRBJ1-1; maybe TRBD1 (5 bases). CDR1 SGDLS and CDR2 YYNGEE come from the germline V gene. The V end was cut by 0 bases, the J end by 1 base, with 13 bases between. The CDR3 runs to 16 residues. The chain's CDR3 is CASSVGQRLPNTEAFF. CDR3 bases: TGTGCCAGCAGCGTAGGACAGCGACTGCCGAACACTGAAGCTTTCTTT.

Notes on this clonotype: One base away lies a much larger clone, so this may be a sequencing read error. The rearrangement links TRBV7-3 to TRBJ2-7; 7 bases line up with TRBD1. The CDR3 spans 16 residues. The germline V gene encodes CDR1 SGHTA and CDR2 FQGTGA. The CDR3 nucleotides are TGTGCCGGCAGCCCGAGAACTAACAGGGGCTCGTACGAGCAGTACTTC. Translation gives CAGSPRTNRGSYEQYF.

Concerning this clonotype: One base away lies a much larger clone, so this may be a sequencing read error. The V call is TRBV12-3 or TRBV12-4, the J call TRBJ2-4; D remains ambiguous. CDR3 length equals 13 residues. Here the CDR3 DNA reads TGTGCCAGAAGTTTGTACAATGTGGACATTCAGTACTTC. Protein sequence: CARSLYNVDIQYF.